This TCR beta chain derives from a study of molecular identifiers for immune sequencing clone quantification. It was with previously described methods and listed TCR primers that bulk TCR libraries were made. One entry per CDR3 protein results from TCRdb running MiXCR on the PCR reads. The repertoire includes over 600,000 distinct CDR3 sequences, 20% of them detected once, and roughly 0.85% sits in the top ten. V was cut by 5 bases and J by 3 bases, with 14 bases left in between. In germline, CDR1 is MNHEY, CDR2 SVGAGI. This CDR3 contains 15 residues. The source material was naive CD8+ T cells from blood, with Jurkat cell RNA spiked in. Subset denoted: FACS-sorted CD8+CD4-CCR7+CD45RA+ naive T cells. The clonotype comes from a human donor in good health. Some libraries in this study had Jurkat cell RNA spiked in. The chain is built from TRBV6-5 and TRBJ1-5; unclear D gene. In nucleotides, the CDR3 is TGTGCCAGCAGTCCCGGTGGGAGTCCCAATCAGCCCCAGCATTTT. Translation gives CASSPGGSPNQPQHF.